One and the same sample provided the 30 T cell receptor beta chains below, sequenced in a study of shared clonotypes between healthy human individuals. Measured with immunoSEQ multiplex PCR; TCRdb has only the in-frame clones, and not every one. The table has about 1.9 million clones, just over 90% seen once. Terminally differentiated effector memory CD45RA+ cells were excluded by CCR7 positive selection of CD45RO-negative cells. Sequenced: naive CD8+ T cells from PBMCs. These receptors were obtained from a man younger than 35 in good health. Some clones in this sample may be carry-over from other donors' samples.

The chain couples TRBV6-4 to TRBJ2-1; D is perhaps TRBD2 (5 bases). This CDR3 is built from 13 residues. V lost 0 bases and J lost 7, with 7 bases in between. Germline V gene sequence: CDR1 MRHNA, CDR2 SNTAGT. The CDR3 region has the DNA TGTGCCAGCAGTGACTCCTGGGAGAATGAGCAGTTCTTC. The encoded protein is CASSDSWENEQFF.

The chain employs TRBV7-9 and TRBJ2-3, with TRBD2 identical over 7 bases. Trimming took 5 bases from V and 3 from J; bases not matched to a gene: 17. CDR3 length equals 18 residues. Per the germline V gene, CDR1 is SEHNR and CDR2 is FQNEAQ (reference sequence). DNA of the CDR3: TGTGCCAGCAGCGCCCTGATCAGCGGGATTAGTGGTACAGATACGCAGTATTTT. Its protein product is CASSALISGISGTDTQYF.

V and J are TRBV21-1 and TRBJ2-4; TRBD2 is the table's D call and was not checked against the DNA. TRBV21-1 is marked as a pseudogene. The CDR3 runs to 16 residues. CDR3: CASRKGRGVAKNIQYF. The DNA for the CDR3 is TGTGCCAGCAGAAAGGGACGGGGGGTAGCCAAAAACATTCAGTACTTC.

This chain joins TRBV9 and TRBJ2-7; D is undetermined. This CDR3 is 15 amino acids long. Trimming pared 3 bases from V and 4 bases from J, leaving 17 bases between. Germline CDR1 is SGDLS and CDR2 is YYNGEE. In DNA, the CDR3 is TGTGCCAGCAGCGCCCGAAGGGATTACCCGTACGAGCAGTACTTC. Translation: CASSARRDYPYEQYF.

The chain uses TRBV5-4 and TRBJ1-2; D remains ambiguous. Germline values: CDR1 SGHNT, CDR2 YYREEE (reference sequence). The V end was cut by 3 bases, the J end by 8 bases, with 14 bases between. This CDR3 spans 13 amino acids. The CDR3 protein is CASSSRTQVGYTF. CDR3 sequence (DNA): TGTGCCAGCAGCTCACGGACCCAGGTGGGCTACACCTTC. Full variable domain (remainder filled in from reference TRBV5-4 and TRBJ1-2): ETGVTQSPTHLIKTRGQQVTLRCSSQSGHNTVSWYQQALGQGPQFIFQYYREEENGRGNFPPRFSGLQFPNYSSELNVNALELDDSALYLCASSSRTQVGYTFGSGTRLTVV.

CDR3: CASSYDRYEQYF. CDR3 in DNA: TGTGCCAGCAGTTACGACAGGTACGAGCAGTACTTC. The chain carries TRBV5-4 and TRBJ2-7; D might be TRBD1 (6 bases). The germline V and J ends were trimmed by 5 bases and 4 bases, with 10 bases remaining between them. Germline assignment: CDR1 SGHNT and CDR2 YYREEE (reference sequence). The CDR3 covers 12 residues. The full variable domain, rest sourced from reference TRBV5-4 and TRBJ2-7, is ETGVTQSPTHLIKTRGQQVTLRCSSQSGHNTVSWYQQALGQGPQFIFQYYREEENGRGNFPPRFSGLQFPNYSSELNVNALELDDSALYLCASSYDRYEQYFGPGTRLTVT.

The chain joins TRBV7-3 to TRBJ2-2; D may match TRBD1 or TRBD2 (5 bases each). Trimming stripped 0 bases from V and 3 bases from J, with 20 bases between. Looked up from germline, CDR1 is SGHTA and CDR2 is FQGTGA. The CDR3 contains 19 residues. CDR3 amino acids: CASSLTVDRGSGDTGELFF. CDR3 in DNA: TGTGCCAGCAGCTTAACAGTCGATCGGGGCTCCGGGGACACCGGGGAGCTGTTTTTT.

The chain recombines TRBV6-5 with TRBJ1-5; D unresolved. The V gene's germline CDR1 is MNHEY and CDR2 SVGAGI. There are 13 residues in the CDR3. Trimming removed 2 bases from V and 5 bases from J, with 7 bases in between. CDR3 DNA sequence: TGTGCCAGCAGTTACAGGGAATATCAGCCCCAGCATTTT. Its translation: CASSYREYQPQHF.

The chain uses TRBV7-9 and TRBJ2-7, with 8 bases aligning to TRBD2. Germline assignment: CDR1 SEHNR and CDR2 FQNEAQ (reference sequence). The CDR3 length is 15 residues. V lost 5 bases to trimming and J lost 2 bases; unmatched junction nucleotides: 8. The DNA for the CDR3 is TGTGCCAGCAGCGCGATTAGCGGGAACACCTACGAGCAGTACTTC. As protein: CASSAISGNTYEQYF. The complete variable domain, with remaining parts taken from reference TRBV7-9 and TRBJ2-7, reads DTGVSQNPRHKITKRGQNVTFRCDPISEHNRLYWYRQTLGQGPEFLTYFQNEAQLEKSRLLSDRFSAERPKGSFSTLEIQRTEQGDSAMYLCASSAISGNTYEQYFGPGTRLTVT.

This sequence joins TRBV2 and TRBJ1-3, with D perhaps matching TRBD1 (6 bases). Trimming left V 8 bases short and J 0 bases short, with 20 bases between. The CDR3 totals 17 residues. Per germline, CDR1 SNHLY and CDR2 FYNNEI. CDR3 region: CASSRARQDDSGNTIYF. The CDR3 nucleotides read TGTGCCAGCTCAAGGGCCCGACAGGATGACTCTGGAAACACCATATATTTT.

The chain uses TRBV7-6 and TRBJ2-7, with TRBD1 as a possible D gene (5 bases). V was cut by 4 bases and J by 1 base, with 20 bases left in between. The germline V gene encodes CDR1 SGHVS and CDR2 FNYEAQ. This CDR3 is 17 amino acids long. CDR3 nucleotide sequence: TGTGCCAGCAGCTCACCCCACCTAGGACACGAATCCTACGAGCAGTACTTC. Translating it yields CASSSPHLGHESYEQYF.

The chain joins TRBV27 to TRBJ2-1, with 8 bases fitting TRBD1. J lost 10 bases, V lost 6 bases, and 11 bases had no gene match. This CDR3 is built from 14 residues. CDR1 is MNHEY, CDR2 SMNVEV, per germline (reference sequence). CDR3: CASRTTGEVGEQFF. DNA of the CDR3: TGTGCCAGCAGAACGACAGGGGAGGTTGGGGAGCAGTTCTTC.

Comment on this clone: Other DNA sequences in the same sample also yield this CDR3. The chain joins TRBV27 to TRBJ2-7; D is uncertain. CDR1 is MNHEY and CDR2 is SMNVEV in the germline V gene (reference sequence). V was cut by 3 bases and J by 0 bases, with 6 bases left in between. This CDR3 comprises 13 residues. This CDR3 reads CASSFSASYEQYF. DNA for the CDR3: TGTGCCAGCAGTTTCAGCGCCTCCTACGAGCAGTACTTC.

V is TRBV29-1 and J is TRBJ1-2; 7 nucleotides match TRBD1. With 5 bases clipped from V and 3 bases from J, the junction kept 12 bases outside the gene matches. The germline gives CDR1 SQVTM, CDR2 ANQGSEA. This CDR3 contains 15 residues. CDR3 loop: CSVPLTGDGHYGYTF. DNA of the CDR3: TGCAGCGTTCCCCTAACAGGGGACGGCCACTATGGCTACACCTTC.

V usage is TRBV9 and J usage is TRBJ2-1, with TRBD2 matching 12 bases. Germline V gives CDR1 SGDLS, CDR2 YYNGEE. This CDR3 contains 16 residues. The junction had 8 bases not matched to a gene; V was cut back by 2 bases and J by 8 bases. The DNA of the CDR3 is TGTGCCAGCAGCGTCAAACTAGCGGGAGGTGGGCATGAGCAGTTCTTC. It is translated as CASSVKLAGGGHEQFF. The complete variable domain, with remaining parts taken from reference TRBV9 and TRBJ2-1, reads DSGVTQTPKHLITATGQRVTLRCSPRSGDLSVYWYQQSLDQGLQFLIQYYNGEERAKGNILERFSAQQFPDLHSELNLSSLELGDSALYFCASSVKLAGGGHEQFFGPGTRLTVL.

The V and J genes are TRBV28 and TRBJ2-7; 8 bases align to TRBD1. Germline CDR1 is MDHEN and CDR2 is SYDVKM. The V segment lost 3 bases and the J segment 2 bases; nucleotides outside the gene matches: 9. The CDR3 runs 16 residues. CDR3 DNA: TGTGCCAGCAGTTTCGAGTTGACAGGGGTTACCTACGAGCAGTACTTC. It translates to CASSFELTGVTYEQYF.

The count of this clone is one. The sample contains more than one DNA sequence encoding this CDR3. The CDR3, as DNA: TGTGCCATCAGACCGGGACTCTCATACGAGCAGTACTTC. This gives the protein CAIRPGLSYEQYF. This chain connects TRBV10-3 to TRBJ2-7; a possible D gene is TRBD2 (6 bases). Germline loops: CDR1 ENHRY, CDR2 SYGVKD. V lost 6 bases, J lost 4 bases, and 13 bases lay in between. The CDR3 runs 13 residues.

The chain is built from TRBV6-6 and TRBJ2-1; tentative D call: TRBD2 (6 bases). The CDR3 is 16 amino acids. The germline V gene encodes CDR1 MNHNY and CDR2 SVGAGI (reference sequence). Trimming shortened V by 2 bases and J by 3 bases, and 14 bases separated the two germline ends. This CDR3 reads CASSYRDSGIYNEQFF. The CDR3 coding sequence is TGTGCCAGCAGTTACCGAGATAGCGGTATCTACAATGAGCAGTTCTTC.

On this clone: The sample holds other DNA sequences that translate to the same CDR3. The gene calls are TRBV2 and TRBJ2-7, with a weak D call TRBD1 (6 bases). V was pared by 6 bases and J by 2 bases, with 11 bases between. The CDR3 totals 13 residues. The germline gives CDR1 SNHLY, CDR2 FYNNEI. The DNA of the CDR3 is TGTGCCAGCAGGGAAACAGGGACCTACGAGCAGTACTTC. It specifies CASRETGTYEQYF.

The CDR3 nucleotides read TGTGCCAGCAGCTTAACGTCGCCCGGGGGGCAAGTGGAAAACATTCAGTACTTC. Protein: CASSLTSPGGQVENIQYF. The chain recombines TRBV7-3 with TRBJ2-4, with a tentative D call TRBD2 (7 bases). The CDR3 length is 18 residues. Between the trimmed V and J ends, which lost 0 bases and 5 bases, there was a span of 20 bases. Per the germline V gene, CDR1 is SGHTA and CDR2 is FQGTGA.

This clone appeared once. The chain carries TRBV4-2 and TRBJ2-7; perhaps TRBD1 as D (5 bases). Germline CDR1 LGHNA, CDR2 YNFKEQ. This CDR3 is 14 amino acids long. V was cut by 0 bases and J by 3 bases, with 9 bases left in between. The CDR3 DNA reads TGTGCCAGCAGCCAAGATGAAAGGGGCTACGAGCAGTACTTC. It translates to CASSQDERGYEQYF.

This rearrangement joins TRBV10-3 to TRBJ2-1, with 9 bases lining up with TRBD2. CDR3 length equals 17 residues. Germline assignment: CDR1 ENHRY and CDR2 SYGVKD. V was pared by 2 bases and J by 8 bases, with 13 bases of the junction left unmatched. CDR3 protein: CAISERGWREGLDEQFF. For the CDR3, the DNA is TGTGCCATCAGTGAGAGGGGTTGGCGGGAGGGCCTGGATGAGCAGTTCTTC.

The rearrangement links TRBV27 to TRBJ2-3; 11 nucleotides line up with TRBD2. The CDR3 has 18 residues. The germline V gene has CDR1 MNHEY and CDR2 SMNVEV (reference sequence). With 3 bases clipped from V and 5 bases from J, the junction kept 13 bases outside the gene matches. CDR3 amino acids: CASSLRNPGLAVLDTQYF. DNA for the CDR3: TGTGCCAGCAGTTTGCGGAACCCGGGACTAGCGGTTCTAGATACGCAGTATTTT.

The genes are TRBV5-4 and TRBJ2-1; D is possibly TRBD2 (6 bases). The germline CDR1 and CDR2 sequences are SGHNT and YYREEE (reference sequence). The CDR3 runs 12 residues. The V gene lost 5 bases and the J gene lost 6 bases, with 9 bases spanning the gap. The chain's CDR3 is CASRQLANEQFF. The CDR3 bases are TGTGCCAGCAGGCAACTAGCCAATGAGCAGTTCTTC.

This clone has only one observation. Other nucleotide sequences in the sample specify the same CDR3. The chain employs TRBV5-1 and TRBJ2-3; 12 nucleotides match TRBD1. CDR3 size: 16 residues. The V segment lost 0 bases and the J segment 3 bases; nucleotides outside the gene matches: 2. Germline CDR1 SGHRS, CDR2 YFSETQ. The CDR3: CASSLAGQGATDTQYF. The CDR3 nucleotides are TGCGCCAGCAGCTTGGCGGGACAGGGGGCAACAGATACGCAGTATTTT. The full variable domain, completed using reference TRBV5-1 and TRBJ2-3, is KAGVTQTPRYLIKTRGQQVTLSCSPISGHRSVSWYQQTPGQGLQFLFEYFSETQRNKGNFPGRFSGRQFSNSRSEMNVSTLELGDSALYLCASSLAGQGATDTQYFGPGTRLTVL.

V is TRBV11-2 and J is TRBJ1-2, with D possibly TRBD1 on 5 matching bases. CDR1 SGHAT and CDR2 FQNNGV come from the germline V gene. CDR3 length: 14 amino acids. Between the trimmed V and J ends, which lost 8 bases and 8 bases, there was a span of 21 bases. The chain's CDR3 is CASCCPGRRAGYTF. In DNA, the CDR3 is TGTGCCAGCTGTTGTCCGGGGCGCCGGGCCGGCTACACCTTC.

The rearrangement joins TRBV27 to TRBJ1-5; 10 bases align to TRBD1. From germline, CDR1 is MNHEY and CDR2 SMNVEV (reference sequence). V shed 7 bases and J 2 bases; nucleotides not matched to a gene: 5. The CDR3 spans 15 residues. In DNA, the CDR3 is TGTGCCAGCAAATCCGGGACAGGGGGCAATCAGCCCCAGCATTTT. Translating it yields CASKSGTGGNQPQHF.

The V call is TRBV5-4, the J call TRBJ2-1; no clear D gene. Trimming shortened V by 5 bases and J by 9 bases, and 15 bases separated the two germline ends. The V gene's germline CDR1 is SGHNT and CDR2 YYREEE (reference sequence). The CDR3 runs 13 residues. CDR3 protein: CASSPGRVSEQFF. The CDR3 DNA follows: TGTGCCAGCAGTCCGGGCCGGGTCAGTGAGCAGTTCTTC.

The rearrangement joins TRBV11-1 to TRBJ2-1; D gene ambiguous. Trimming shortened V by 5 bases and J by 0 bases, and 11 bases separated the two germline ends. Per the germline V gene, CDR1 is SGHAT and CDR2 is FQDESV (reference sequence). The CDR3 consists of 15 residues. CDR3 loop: CASSPDTSSYNEQFF. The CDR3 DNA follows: TGTGCCAGCAGCCCCGACACGAGCTCCTACAATGAGCAGTTCTTC.

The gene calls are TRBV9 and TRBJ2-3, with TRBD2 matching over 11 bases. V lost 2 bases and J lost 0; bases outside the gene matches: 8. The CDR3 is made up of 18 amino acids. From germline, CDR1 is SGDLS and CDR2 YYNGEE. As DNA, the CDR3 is TGTGCCAGCAGCGTGGGTAGAGGGACTAGCGGCAGCACAGATACGCAGTATTTT. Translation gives CASSVGRGTSGSTDTQYF.